These 30 T cell receptor beta chains share one sample of origin, sequenced in a study of T cell responses to AZD1222 COVID-19 vaccine. The method was immunoSEQ multiplex PCR; TCRdb's version includes in-frame clones alone and lacks a portion of them. Of around 100,000 clones in the sample, 70% to 90% were seen once. Sequencing was performed on peripheral blood, taken 28 days after the second AZD1222 dose. These receptor sequences come from an adult who received the AZD1222 COVID-19 vaccine.

The rearrangement joins TRBV18 to TRBJ2-1; 9 positions match TRBD1. Germline CDR1 and CDR2: KGHSH and LQKENI. V dropped 4 bases and J dropped 7; count of bases not matched to a gene: 11. CDR3 size: 16 residues. CDR3 residues: CASSLGTGNNRNEQFF. The CDR3 DNA reads as TGTGCCAGCTCACTCGGGACAGGGAATAATCGAAATGAGCAGTTCTTC. Variable domain in full (rest from reference TRBV18 and TRBJ2-1): NAGVMQNPRHLVRRRGQEARLRCSPMKGHSHVYWYRQLPEEGLKFMVYLQKENIIDESGMPKERFSAEFPKEGPSILRIQQVVRGDSAAYFCASSLGTGNNRNEQFFGPGTRLTVL.

This clone was seen once. The rearrangement uses TRBV19 and TRBJ1-2; D call uncertain. The CDR3 is 12 residues long. Germline V gives CDR1 LNHDA, CDR2 SQIVND (reference sequence). V gave up 7 bases and J gave up 2 bases, with 8 bases separating them. The CDR3 protein is CASKLHNYGYTF. CDR3 nucleotides: TGTGCCAGTAAACTTCACAACTATGGCTACACCTTC. Drawing the rest from reference TRBV19 and TRBJ1-2, the complete variable domain is DGGITQSPKYLFRKEGQNVTLSCEQNLNHDAMYWYRQDPGQGLRLIYYSQIVNDFQKGDIAEGYSVSREKKESFPLTVTSAQKNPTAFYLCASKLHNYGYTFGSGTRLTVV.

This chain joins TRBV18 and TRBJ2-5; 7 nucleotides line up with TRBD1. The CDR3 contains 13 residues. Looked up from germline, CDR1 is KGHSH and CDR2 is LQKENI. J was trimmed by 5 bases and V by 5 bases; bases with no gene match: 5. The CDR3 spells CASSRQGRETQYF. CDR3 in DNA: TGTGCCAGCTCAAGACAGGGACGGGAGACCCAGTACTTC. Combining the CDR3 with reference TRBV18 and TRBJ2-5 gives the whole variable domain NAGVMQNPRHLVRRRGQEARLRCSPMKGHSHVYWYRQLPEEGLKFMVYLQKENIIDESGMPKERFSAEFPKEGPSILRIQQVVRGDSAAYFCASSRQGRETQYFGPGTRLLVL.

The V call is TRBV28, the J call TRBJ1-4, with D possibly matching TRBD1 (6 bases). Trimming removed 5 bases at V and 2 bases at J, with 9 bases between. The length of the CDR3 is 14 residues. CDR1 is MDHEN and CDR2 is SYDVKM in the germline V gene. CDR3 sequence reads: CASSQGGTNEKLFF. The CDR3 DNA reads as TGTGCCAGCAGTCAAGGGGGTACTAATGAAAAACTGTTTTTT.

The chain couples TRBV4-1 to TRBJ1-2; the match to TRBD1 covers 10 bases. Germline V CDR1 and CDR2: MGHRA, YSYEKL. Germline trimming cut 4 bases from V and 4 bases from J; bases unmatched to any gene: 6. This CDR3 spans 15 amino acids. CDR3 residues: CASSLPGQGIYGYTF. For the CDR3, the DNA is TGCGCCAGCAGCCTCCCGGGACAGGGGATCTATGGCTACACCTTC.

The gene calls are TRBV4-2 and TRBJ2-1; 7 bases agree with TRBD2. The CDR3 loop spans 17 amino acids. Germline-derived CDR1 and CDR2 are LGHNA and YNFKEQ. Unmatched junction bases numbered 8, after V lost 1 base and J lost 2 bases. Here the CDR3 DNA reads TGTGCCAGCAGCCAAGCCCAGGGACTACGTGCCTACAATGAGCAGTTCTTC. This sequence encodes CASSQAQGLRAYNEQFF.

The chain uses TRBV5-1 and TRBJ2-1; D may be TRBD2 (6 bases). CDR1 is SGHRS and CDR2 is YFSETQ in the germline V gene. This CDR3 comprises 16 residues. Trimming took off 0 bases at V and 0 bases at J, with 10 bases between the two ends. The CDR3 protein is CASSLVASDSYNEQFF. The CDR3 DNA reads TGCGCCAGCAGCTTGGTTGCTAGCGACTCCTACAATGAGCAGTTCTTC.

This clone occurred once. The CDR3 nucleotides read TGTGCCAGCAGTCTACCGGGACAGTTATCTGGCTACACCTTC. It translates to CASSLPGQLSGYTF. The chain employs TRBV6-5 and TRBJ1-2, with 7 bases lining up with TRBD1. Trimming cost V 5 bases and J 7 bases; bases outside gene matches: 10. The CDR3 totals 14 residues. The germline V gene has CDR1 MNHEY and CDR2 SVGAGI.

V usage is TRBV4-3 and J usage is TRBJ2-3; 9 positions agree with TRBD2. The CDR3 is 19 residues long. With 4 bases clipped from V and 4 bases from J, the junction kept 18 bases outside the gene matches. The germline gives CDR1 LGHNA, CDR2 YSLEER. The CDR3 spells CASSLDPPAGGPSADTQYF. DNA of the CDR3: TGCGCCAGCAGCCTAGATCCTCCGGCGGGAGGGCCAAGCGCAGATACGCAGTATTTT.

Only a few counts were recorded for this clone. This chain connects TRBV19 to TRBJ1-5, with D perhaps matching TRBD1 (5 bases). The germline gives CDR1 LNHDA, CDR2 SQIVND (reference sequence). V gave up 7 bases and J gave up 4 bases, with 14 bases separating them. The length of the CDR3 is 14 residues. This chain's CDR3 is CASKWQGTNQPQHF. Written as DNA, the CDR3 is TGTGCCAGTAAGTGGCAGGGAACGAATCAGCCCCAGCATTTT. The full variable domain, with the rest looked up from reference TRBV19 and TRBJ1-5, is DGGITQSPKYLFRKEGQNVTLSCEQNLNHDAMYWYRQDPGQGLRLIYYSQIVNDFQKGDIAEGYSVSREKKESFPLTVTSAQKNPTAFYLCASKWQGTNQPQHFGDGTRLSIL.

The chain couples TRBV7-9 to TRBJ1-2; D perhaps matches TRBD1 (5 bases). Trimming took off 2 bases at V and 7 bases at J, with 11 bases between the two ends. CDR3 length equals 13 residues. The germline V gene has CDR1 SEHNR and CDR2 FQNEAQ (reference sequence). The CDR3 DNA reads TGTGCCAGCAGCTTACAGGGTTTTTTTGGCTACACCTTC. Amino acids: CASSLQGFFGYTF. Full variable domain (rest looked up from reference TRBV7-9 and TRBJ1-2): DTGVSQNPRHKITKRGQNVTFRCDPISEHNRLYWYRQTLGQGPEFLTYFQNEAQLEKSRLLSDRFSAERPKGSFSTLEIQRTEQGDSAMYLCASSLQGFFGYTFGSGTRLTVV.

The rearrangement uses TRBV18 and TRBJ2-1; 13 bases align to TRBD2. Germline CDR1 and CDR2: KGHSH and LQKENI. V dropped 4 bases and J dropped 7; count of bases not matched to a gene: 4. This CDR3 spans 15 amino acids. CDR3: CASSQPGLAGNEQFF. The CDR3, as DNA: TGTGCCAGCTCACAGCCGGGACTAGCGGGGAATGAGCAGTTCTTC.

This clone was recorded once. This chain connects TRBV24-1 to TRBJ2-1; 10 bases align to TRBD1. This CDR3 is 14 amino acids long. Germline-derived CDR1 and CDR2 are KGHDR and SFDVKD. V was pared by 4 bases and J by 9 bases, with 5 bases of the junction left unmatched. The CDR3 bases are TGTGCCACCAGTGACGGGACAGGGGCGGGTGAGCAGTTCTTC. As protein: CATSDGTGAGEQFF.

This chain uses TRBV4-1 with TRBJ1-1, with D unresolved. This CDR3 region has 14 residues. Deletions cut 3 bases from V and 6 bases from J, with 14 bases between. Per germline, CDR1 MGHRA and CDR2 YSYEKL. DNA of the CDR3: TGCGCCAGCAGCCAGGCTCCGATTTTTTCTGAAGCTTTCTTT. Protein: CASSQAPIFSEAFF.

The V and J genes are TRBV7-2 and TRBJ1-2; no clear D gene. V shed 0 bases and J shed 2 bases, with 10 bases lying between them. Germline values: CDR1 SGHTA, CDR2 FQGNSA. This CDR3 is 15 amino acids long. The CDR3 loop reads CASSLAPGLNYGYTF. The CDR3 DNA reads TGTGCCAGCAGCTTAGCTCCGGGTTTAAACTATGGCTACACCTTC.

The chain couples TRBV28 to TRBJ1-5; no clear D. The CDR3 spans 13 residues. The V gene's germline CDR1 is MDHEN and CDR2 SYDVKM. V was clipped by 2 bases and J by 6 bases, with 8 bases between them. The CDR3 protein is CASSLQNGQPQHF. The CDR3 nucleotides are TGTGCCAGCAGTTTACAGAACGGTCAGCCCCAGCATTTT.

The rearrangement links TRBV19 to TRBJ2-2; TRBD1 might be the D (5 bases). The CDR3 sequence is 15 residues long. V dropped 5 bases and J dropped 2 bases, with 12 bases sitting between them. Germline V gives CDR1 LNHDA, CDR2 SQIVND (reference sequence). The CDR3 protein is CASSGYRSNTGELFF. DNA for the CDR3: TGTGCCAGTAGTGGTTACAGGTCAAACACCGGGGAGCTGTTTTTT.

The chain combines TRBV27 with TRBJ2-3; D remains ambiguous. The CDR3 has 14 residues. Deletions cut 6 bases from V and 1 base from J, with 11 bases between. The V gene's germline CDR1 is MNHEY and CDR2 SMNVEV (reference sequence). The CDR3 loop is CASSAWDRTDTQYF. CDR3 in DNA: TGTGCCAGCAGCGCTTGGGATCGCACAGATACGCAGTATTTT.

The chain uses TRBV10-1 and TRBJ2-7; D not resolved. V lost 0 bases and J lost 3, with 6 bases in between. The CDR3 totals 13 residues. Per germline, CDR1 WNHNN and CDR2 SYGVQD (reference sequence). In nucleotides, the CDR3 is TGCGCCAGCAGTGAGTCGCTTAGCTACGAGCAGTACTTC. Residues: CASSESLSYEQYF.

This clone was counted ten times or more. The chain has TRBV4-1 and TRBJ1-2, with D hard to call. This CDR3 is built from 13 residues. The germline gives CDR1 MGHRA, CDR2 YSYEKL. Trimming stripped 6 bases from V and 4 bases from J, with 12 bases between. The DNA of the CDR3 is TGCGCCAGCAGACATGAAAGTGGCTATGGCTACACCTTC. It is translated as CASRHESGYGYTF.

The rearrangement links TRBV7-9 to TRBJ1-3, with 7 bases identical to TRBD1. The ends lost 6 bases at V and 4 bases at J; junction bases unmatched: 9. This CDR3 is built from 15 residues. The germline V gene encodes CDR1 SEHNR and CDR2 FQNEAQ (reference sequence). In nucleotides, the CDR3 is TGTGCCAGCAGTCTCGACAGGGCGCCGGGAAACACCATATATTTT. Protein product: CASSLDRAPGNTIYF.

The chain recombines TRBV5-1 with TRBJ2-2; D unclear. CDR3 length equals 16 residues. Germline CDR1 is SGHRS and CDR2 is YFSETQ. V was cut by 0 bases and J by 5 bases, with 14 bases left in between. CDR3 DNA: TGCGCCAGCAGCTTGGTCAACTCCCTTGGGACCGGGGAGCTGTTTTTT. Translating gives CASSLVNSLGTGELFF.

The chain recombines TRBV5-6 with TRBJ1-2; 8 bases map to TRBD1. The CDR3 totals 16 residues. Per the germline V gene, CDR1 is SGHDT and CDR2 is YYEEEE. Trimming at V came to 4 bases and at J to 4 bases, leaving 12 bases not matched to a gene. The CDR3 protein is CASSLDRVRDVYGYTF. CDR3 nucleotide sequence: TGTGCCAGCAGCCTGGACAGGGTTCGGGATGTCTATGGCTACACCTTC.

The chain combines TRBV19 with TRBJ2-7, with 8 nucleotides matching TRBD1. CDR3 length: 14 residues. Germline V gives CDR1 LNHDA, CDR2 SQIVND (reference sequence). V shed 4 bases and J 5 bases; nucleotides not matched to a gene: 7. The CDR3 spells CASSSGQGGDEQYF. The CDR3 DNA reads TGTGCCAGTAGTAGCGGACAGGGAGGCGACGAGCAGTACTTC.

The chain uses TRBV9 and TRBJ2-3, with no clear D. This CDR3 is 12 amino acids long. In germline, CDR1 is SGDLS, CDR2 YYNGEE. V was pared by 0 bases and J by 4 bases, with 3 bases between. The CDR3 region is CASSVVSDTQYF. For the CDR3, the DNA is TGTGCCAGCAGCGTAGTTTCAGATACGCAGTATTTT.

V usage is TRBV9 and J usage is TRBJ2-3, with 11 bases lining up with TRBD1. CDR3 size: 18 residues. The germline V gene has CDR1 SGDLS and CDR2 YYNGEE. The V gene end was trimmed by 2 bases and the J gene end by 1 base; junction bases not matched to a gene: 9. CDR3 protein: CASSVSGQGAGGTDTQYF. CDR3 coding DNA: TGTGCCAGCAGCGTTAGTGGACAGGGGGCCGGGGGCACAGATACGCAGTATTTT.

The genes are TRBV7-8 and TRBJ2-3, with D perhaps TRBD2 (6 bases). The CDR3 runs 16 residues. In germline, CDR1 is SGHVS, CDR2 FQNEAQ. V was pared by 3 bases and J by 1 base, with 14 bases between. The CDR3 loop reads CASSLYSGIGTDTQYF. The CDR3 nucleotides are TGTGCCAGCAGCTTGTATAGCGGAATTGGCACAGATACGCAGTATTTT.

The chain has TRBV28 and TRBJ1-1; TRBD1 is a possible D gene (5 bases). The CDR3 extends over 14 amino acids. The V gene lost 8 bases and the J gene lost 0 bases, with 13 bases spanning the gap. Germline V gene sequence: CDR1 MDHEN, CDR2 SYDVKM. Here the CDR3 reads CASGVGAVNTEAFF. Here the CDR3 DNA reads TGTGCCAGCGGCGTTGGGGCAGTGAACACTGAAGCTTTCTTT.

CDR3 sequence reads: CASSEHSPNTEAFF. The CDR3 DNA is TGTGCCAGCAGTGAACATAGTCCGAACACTGAAGCTTTCTTT. The J gene is TRBJ1-1, the V gene TRBV6-1; D gene unclear. Per germline, CDR1 MNHNS and CDR2 SASEGT. There are 14 residues in the CDR3. The germline V and J ends were trimmed by 2 bases and 1 base, with 8 bases remaining between them.

The chain is built from TRBV18 and TRBJ2-1, with 7 nucleotides matching TRBD1. V was pared by 4 bases and J by 4 bases, with 7 bases of the junction left unmatched. The germline V gene encodes CDR1 KGHSH and CDR2 LQKENI. There are 15 residues in the CDR3. In nucleotides, the CDR3 is TGTGCCAGCTCACTCGACAGGGTCTTATACAATGAGCAGTTCTTC. The encoded protein is CASSLDRVLYNEQFF.